These 25 T cell receptor beta chains came from one sample sequenced in a study of tumor-infiltrating lymphocytes in localized non-small cell lung cancer. Sequencing used immunoSEQ multiplex PCR; TCRdb keeps in-frame clones, though not all of them. The profile shows some 13,000 clones, about 71% of them singletons. Sequencing used uninvolved lung tissue not adjacent to the tumor. Source of these receptors: a human donor with non-small cell lung cancer.

Within the sample, this clone is medium-sized (0.01 to 0.1%). This chain connects TRBV4-2 to TRBJ2-1; 7 bases align to TRBD1. J gave up 10 bases and V 3 bases, and 3 bases lay outside the gene matches. The length of the CDR3 is 12 residues. The germline V gene encodes CDR1 LGHNA and CDR2 YNFKEQ. CDR3 protein: CASSHQTGEQFF. CDR3 in DNA: TGTGCCAGCAGCCACCAGACAGGGGAGCAGTTCTTC.

This clone was counted a few times. V usage is TRBV5-4 and J usage is TRBJ2-3; 9 bases match TRBD2. V was clipped by 3 bases and J by 0 bases; unmatched bases: 2. The germline V gene has CDR1 SGHNT and CDR2 YYREEE (reference sequence). This CDR3 region has 15 residues. The CDR3 nucleotides are TGTGCCAGCAGCTCTAGCGGGGAGAGCACAGATACGCAGTATTTT. Translated, it gives CASSSSGESTDTQYF.

The chain recombines TRBV28 with TRBJ2-6; TRBD1 agrees at 8 bases. J gave up 0 bases and V 4 bases, and 8 bases lay outside the gene matches. The germline CDR1 and CDR2 sequences are MDHEN and SYDVKM. This CDR3 spans 18 amino acids. CDR3 region: CASSSFRDRFSGANVLTF. DNA for the CDR3: TGTGCCAGCAGTTCATTTAGGGACAGGTTCTCTGGGGCCAACGTCCTGACTTTC.

The chain has TRBV6-5 and TRBJ2-1; 11 positions agree with TRBD1. In germline, CDR1 is MNHEY, CDR2 SVGAGI. Losses at the gene ends were 5 bases for V and 7 bases for J; bases not matched to a gene: 4. The CDR3 contains 14 residues. Here the CDR3 reads CASSGTGGGNEQFF. DNA of the CDR3: TGTGCCAGCAGTGGGACAGGGGGTGGAAATGAGCAGTTCTTC.

The chain carries TRBV28 and TRBJ2-3, with 9 bases matching TRBD2. The germline V gene has CDR1 MDHEN and CDR2 SYDVKM. This CDR3 comprises 15 residues. Unmatched junction bases numbered 5, after V lost 3 bases and J lost 4 bases. CDR3 loop: CASSLSSGSPDTQYF. The CDR3 region has the DNA TGTGCCAGCAGTTTGAGTAGCGGGAGTCCAGATACGCAGTATTTT.

The chain employs TRBV11-3 and TRBJ2-3; D remains ambiguous. Trimming took 1 base from V and 1 from J, leaving 0 bases between them. The CDR3 contains 12 residues. Germline V lookup: CDR1 SGHNT, CDR2 YENEEA. Here the CDR3 reads CASSLGTDTQYF. The CDR3 DNA reads TGTGCCAGCAGCTTAGGCACAGATACGCAGTATTTT.

The sample holds a few counts of this clone. This sequence joins TRBV25-1 and TRBJ1-1; TRBD1 matches at 7 bases. Germline V CDR1 and CDR2: MGHDK, SYGVNS. The CDR3 totals 14 residues. V lost 4 bases and J lost 1; bases outside the gene matches: 3. The CDR3 DNA reads TGTGCCAGCAGTGGACAGGGAAGGAACACTGAAGCTTTCTTT. This sequence encodes CASSGQGRNTEAFF.

This rearrangement joins TRBV2 to TRBJ1-4; TRBD1 aligns across 10 bases. The ends lost 6 bases at V and 2 bases at J; junction bases unmatched: 6. This CDR3 contains 16 residues. The germline V gene encodes CDR1 SNHLY and CDR2 FYNNEI. The CDR3 loop is CASRLTGGKTNEKLFF. Here the CDR3 DNA reads TGTGCCAGCAGGTTGACAGGGGGCAAGACTAATGAAAAACTGTTTTTT.

The J gene is TRBJ1-2, the V gene TRBV6-5, with D possibly being TRBD1 (5 bases). The CDR3 runs to 14 residues. Trimming cost V 6 bases and J 6 bases, with 17 bases left between them. Germline-derived CDR1 and CDR2 are MNHEY and SVGAGI. The CDR3 here is CASRRGGAGNGYTF. The CDR3 nucleotides read TGTGCCAGCAGAAGGGGAGGGGCAGGGAATGGCTACACCTTC.

This clone ranks as medium-sized. The chain is built from TRBV28 and TRBJ1-1; D is uncertain. CDR3 size: 13 residues. Germline values: CDR1 MDHEN, CDR2 SYDVKM. Trimming took 1 base from V and 10 from J, leaving 13 bases between them. DNA for the CDR3: TGTGCCAGCAGTTTATCGAGGAACTCGGGAGCTTTCTTT. Protein sequence: CASSLSRNSGAFF.

In its sample, this clone ranks as medium-sized. This chain joins TRBV6-5 and TRBJ2-1, with TRBD2 identical over 7 bases. Per the germline V gene, CDR1 is MNHEY and CDR2 is SVGAGI. This CDR3 contains 13 residues. The ends lost 6 bases at V and 5 bases at J; junction bases unmatched: 4. The CDR3 region is CASRRLAHNEQFF. The CDR3, as DNA: TGTGCCAGCAGACGACTAGCCCACAATGAGCAGTTCTTC.

This chain joins TRBV5-1 and TRBJ2-1; D could derive from TRBD1 or TRBD2 (5 bases each). This CDR3 contains 15 residues. The germline V and J ends were trimmed by 0 bases and 2 bases, with 9 bases remaining between them. Germline V gene sequence: CDR1 SGHRS, CDR2 YFSETQ. CDR3 loop: CASSLGLGAYNEQFF. CDR3 bases: TGCGCCAGCAGCTTGGGGCTGGGGGCCTACAATGAGCAGTTCTTC.

This clone appeared a few times. The V call is TRBV29-1, the J call TRBJ2-1; 9 bases fit TRBD2. With 7 bases clipped from V and 6 bases from J, the junction kept 13 bases outside the gene matches. The CDR3 is made up of 15 amino acids. The V gene's germline CDR1 is SQVTM and CDR2 ANQGSEA. CDR3 DNA: TGCAGCGGTACCTCTAGCGGGACAGTGCGCAATGAGCAGTTCTTC. This codes for CSGTSSGTVRNEQFF.

The chain is built from TRBV30 and TRBJ2-1; D is possibly TRBD2 (6 bases). The CDR3 consists of 15 residues. Germline V gene lookup returns CDR1 GTSNPN and CDR2 SVGIG (reference sequence). The V and J ends lost 0 bases and 5 bases respectively, with 14 bases between them. The CDR3 loop is CAWSVKTRTHNEQFF. Here the CDR3 DNA reads TGTGCCTGGAGTGTAAAGACTAGGACCCACAATGAGCAGTTCTTC.

V is TRBV5-5 and J is TRBJ1-3; TRBD1 is a possible D gene (5 bases). Germline V gene data show CDR1 as SGHKS and CDR2 as YYEKEE (reference sequence). The V end lost 2 bases, the J end lost 2 bases, and 11 bases lay between the germline ends. The CDR3 has 15 residues. The CDR3 DNA is TGTGCCAGCAGCTTATCAGGGATTACTGGAAACACCATATATTTT. This translates into CASSLSGITGNTIYF.

The chain joins TRBV6-5 to TRBJ2-7; 12 positions agree with TRBD1. The CDR3 consists of 15 residues. With 6 bases clipped from V and 7 bases from J, the junction kept 10 bases outside the gene matches. Germline V gene lookup returns CDR1 MNHEY and CDR2 SVGAGI. The DNA of the CDR3 is TGTGCCAGCAGCAAGCCGGGACAGGGGGCGGGAGAGCAGTACTTC. This translates into CASSKPGQGAGEQYF.

The V gene is TRBV6-5, the J gene TRBJ1-1; D ambiguous. The germline V gene encodes CDR1 MNHEY and CDR2 SVGAGI. CDR3 size: 13 residues. The V end lost 2 bases, the J end lost 1 base, and 5 bases lay between the germline ends. CDR3 DNA: TGTGCCAGCAGTTACATGACGAACACTGAAGCTTTCTTT. The encoded protein is CASSYMTNTEAFF.

The chain recombines TRBV5-6 with TRBJ1-2; D unclear. V was trimmed by 5 bases and J by 6 bases, leaving 11 bases between them. The CDR3 runs to 12 residues. Germline CDR1 reads SGHDT; CDR2 reads YYEEEE. The DNA of the CDR3 is TGTGCCAGCAGGACGGGTTCCAATGGCTACACCTTC. This encodes CASRTGSNGYTF.

This clone was counted a few times. The V gene is TRBV29-1, the J gene TRBJ2-1, with D maybe TRBD1 (6 bases). The V gene's germline CDR1 is SQVTM and CDR2 ANQGSEA. The CDR3 extends over 12 amino acids. V lost 7 bases and J 8 bases, leaving 15 bases between the germline ends. CDR3 residues: CSDLGHGDEQFF. CDR3 nucleotide sequence: TGCAGCGACTTGGGACATGGCGATGAGCAGTTCTTC.

Only a few counts were recorded for this clone. The chain joins TRBV7-2 to TRBJ2-7; D not certain. V was cut by 10 bases and J by 1 base, with 14 bases left in between. Germline values: CDR1 SGHTA, CDR2 FQGNSA. The CDR3 loop spans 13 amino acids. The CDR3 loop reads CATSLGRSYEQYF. The CDR3 nucleotides are TGTGCCACCTCCCTTGGTAGGTCCTACGAGCAGTACTTC.

The rearrangement joins TRBV7-6 to TRBJ2-1, with unresolved D. CDR1 and CDR2 (germline): SGHVS, FNYEAQ. Trimming removed 0 bases at V and 5 bases at J, with 2 bases between. The CDR3 extends over 12 amino acids. CDR3 nucleotide sequence: TGTGCCAGCAGCTTAGCCAACAATGAGCAGTTCTTC. Its protein product is CASSLANNEQFF.

This clone was counted once. The chain uses TRBV6-5 and TRBJ1-6; D ambiguous. CDR1 is MNHEY and CDR2 is SVGAGI in the germline V gene. This CDR3 spans 15 amino acids. The V end lost 0 bases, the J end lost 5 bases, and 8 bases lay between the germline ends. In nucleotides, the CDR3 is TGTGCCAGCAGTTACTCGTCCAGGAATAATTCACCCCTCCACTTT. This translates into CASSYSSRNNSPLHF.

This sequence joins TRBV7-9 and TRBJ1-5, with no clear D. The CDR3 has 16 amino acids. The V gene's germline CDR1 is SEHNR and CDR2 FQNEAQ (reference sequence). The V end lost 1 base, the J end lost 11 bases, and 21 bases lay between the germline ends. CDR3 coding DNA: TGTGCCAGCAGCTTAGGAGGAGGCCAGTCGACCTTAGCCCAGCATTTT. Translating it yields CASSLGGGQSTLAQHF.

The chain links TRBV7-2 to TRBJ2-7, with 9 bases that match TRBD1. The V gene end was trimmed by 5 bases and the J gene end by 6 bases; junction bases not matched to a gene: 5. The CDR3 covers 13 residues. The V gene's germline CDR1 is SGHTA and CDR2 FQGNSA. The CDR3 sequence: CASSADRGGEQYV. The CDR3 region has the DNA TGTGCCAGCAGCGCGGACAGGGGTGGCGAGCAGTACGTC.

This chain links TRBV28 with TRBJ2-6; 9 bases are a match to TRBD1. The CDR3 runs 17 residues. Germline CDR1 and CDR2: MDHEN and SYDVKM. Losses at the gene ends were 4 bases for V and 3 bases for J; bases not matched to a gene: 7. In DNA, the CDR3 is TGTGCCAGCAGTTCAGGGACAGGGACTTTTGGGGCCAACGTCCTGACTTTC. This codes for CASSSGTGTFGANVLTF. Full variable domain (remainder filled in from reference TRBV28 and TRBJ2-6): DVKVTQSSRYLVKRTGEKVFLECVQDMDHENMFWYRQDPGLGLRLIYFSYDVKMKEKGDIPEGYSVSREKKERFSLILESASTNQTSMYLCASSSGTGTFGANVLTFGAGSRLTVL.